Listed below are T cell receptor beta chains from one sample, sequenced in a study of monozygotic twins with inflammatory bowel disease. TCRdb reworked the 5' RACE reads into one entry per CDR3 protein, no DNA. Listed are about 160,000 distinct CDR3 sequences; over 2.5% falls within the top ten. What was sequenced was blood. The source is a human donor with ulcerative colitis or Crohn's disease, or a healthy co-twin of an affected twin (not recorded which). Each CDR3 is given with its conserved first and last residue.

V gene: TRBV11-2
J gene: TRBJ1-2
CDR3 protein: CASSLVGADYGYTF

V gene: TRBV10-3
J gene: TRBJ1-1
CDR3 protein: CAISEFLAGTEAFF

V gene: TRBV11-1
J gene: TRBJ1-2
CDR3 protein: CASSFGPRDYGYTF

V gene: TRBV15
J gene: TRBJ2-7
CDR3 protein: CATSRGDVGYYEQYF

V gene: TRBV11-2
J gene: TRBJ2-7
CDR3 protein: CASSFRSSGLVGGASDEQYF

V gene: TRBV19
J gene: TRBJ2-2
CDR3 protein: CASSIPPGVGNTGELFF

V gene: TRBV6-1
J gene: TRBJ1-2
CDR3 protein: CASSEWQNTNYGYTF

V gene: TRBV28
J gene: TRBJ2-3
CDR3 protein: CASSLTTIGTGFVADTQYF

V gene: TRBV27
J gene: TRBJ2-7
CDR3 protein: CASSTLQGWTNYEQYF

V gene: TRBV7-9
J gene: TRBJ2-1
CDR3 protein: CASSFTSGSGNEQFF

V gene: TRBV6-6
J gene: TRBJ2-1
CDR3 protein: CASRLAGKGEQFF

V gene: TRBV30
J gene: TRBJ2-7
CDR3 protein: CAWKRLRGSYEQYF

V gene: TRBV7-9
J gene: TRBJ2-1
CDR3 protein: CASSLLSLNNEQFF

V gene: TRBV5-1
J gene: TRBJ2-5
CDR3 protein: CASSQAIRETQYF

V gene: TRBV7-6
J gene: TRBJ2-2
CDR3 protein: CASSLSPGRSGELFF

V gene: TRBV12-3/TRBV12-4
J gene: TRBJ1-6
CDR3 protein: CASSPLLGSYNSPLHF

V gene: TRBV29-1
J gene: TRBJ1-1
CDR3 protein: CSGKDSNTEAFF

V gene: TRBV28
J gene: TRBJ2-1
CDR3 protein: CASIDTGEQFF

V gene: TRBV28
J gene: TRBJ1-5
CDR3 protein: CASSTPSGGNQPQHF

V gene: TRBV12-3/TRBV12-4
J gene: TRBJ2-7
CDR3 protein: CASSAGQSYEQYF

V gene: TRBV29-1
J gene: TRBJ2-2
CDR3 protein: CSSEVSGELFF

V gene: TRBV7-8
J gene: TRBJ2-2
CDR3 protein: CASSVTSGSNTGELFF

V gene: TRBV5-1
J gene: TRBJ1-2
CDR3 protein: CASSLGPLGYGYTF

V gene: TRBV27
J gene: TRBJ2-5
CDR3 protein: CASSFSWRETQYF

V gene: TRBV9
J gene: TRBJ1-1
CDR3 protein: CASSVDQGSEAFF

V gene: TRBV12-3/TRBV12-4
J gene: TRBJ2-5
CDR3 protein: CASRLAGVWETQCF

V gene: TRBV7-9
J gene: TRBJ2-7
CDR3 protein: CASSEDPRWGTPYEQYF

V gene: TRBV12-3/TRBV12-4
J gene: TRBJ2-1
CDR3 protein: CASRSGTSENNEQFF

V gene: TRBV7-8
J gene: TRBJ2-7
CDR3 protein: CASSWTGPNSTYEQYF

V gene: TRBV28
J gene: TRBJ2-3
CDR3 protein: CASSLSFLRDRETDTQYF

V gene: TRBV4-1
J gene: TRBJ2-4
CDR3 protein: CASSRPGTSEGNIQYF

V gene: TRBV29-1
J gene: TRBJ2-2
CDR3 protein: CSVSTANTGELFF

V gene: TRBV28
J gene: TRBJ2-7
CDR3 protein: CASSITSGPSYEQYF

V gene: TRBV27
J gene: TRBJ2-7
CDR3 protein: CASSPGQLAIQAYEQYF

V gene: TRBV5-6
J gene: TRBJ2-4
CDR3 protein: CASSLGGQGVGNIQYF

V gene: TRBV15
J gene: TRBJ2-1
CDR3 protein: CATSRDLAPSSYNEQFF

V gene: TRBV5-8
J gene: TRBJ2-2
CDR3 protein: CASTSSSDTGELFF

V gene: TRBV20-1
J gene: TRBJ2-2
CDR3 protein: CSSYRGPGELFF

V gene: TRBV15
J gene: TRBJ1-2
CDR3 protein: CATSQERQYYGYTF

V gene: TRBV6-4
J gene: TRBJ2-5
CDR3 protein: CASSESGSTETQYF

V gene: TRBV20-1
J gene: TRBJ2-7
CDR3 protein: CGGGSASYEQYF